A single TCR beta chain is shown here with its context. Its binding antigen is unknown. Base qualities are not provided; no much larger clone lies one nucleotide away. Preparation of the library involved the immunoSEQ multiplex PCR assay. DNA from the cultured and isolated CD4+ T cells underwent TCR beta CDR3 sequencing. Turning to the authors' computational methods: Non-productive TCR sequences were discarded, and reads were trimmed to the CDR3 region, with only CDR3s of 7 or more amino acids retained. The MANAFEST web app was used to identify antigen-specific clonotypes by comparing expansion in peptide wells with expansion in reference cultures. To count as positive, a clone had to show expansion at FDR<0.05 compared with the reference and with all other wells, an odds ratio above 5, and a frequency above 0.1% in two replicate wells. Cross-reactive clonotypes were defined as significantly expanded in SARS-CoV-2 spike wells and in at least one common cold coronavirus spike condition. Levenshtein distance calculated with the stringdist R package was used to assess CDR3 similarity, and unrooted trees were constructed with ape in R 3.6.1. The table comes from immuneACCESS by way of TCRdb, which keeps in-frame sequences with V and J called. Part of the clones is missing from these tables; in studies checked, under half for an unresolved V gene and the rest for unknown reasons. That table is the source of V, J and clone size, and D and trimming were worked out from the DNA. This sample gives tens of thousands of clones in total; more than 65% of them show up just once. The top ten clonotypes cover about 3.1% of the sample.

The data belong to a study of vaccination effects on CD4 cells after COVID-19 (dated by TCRdb to between 2021 and 2022). Study-level background: Each participant received two doses of an mRNA SARS-CoV-2 vaccine, either BNT162b2 or mRNA-1273. SARS-CoV-2 spike-specific CD4+ TCR repertoires were compared before and after mRNA vaccination in COVID-19 convalescent patients and in infection-naive vaccine recipients. The Oncomine TCR Beta short-read assay on an Illumina iSeq 100 was used to sequence cultures from other donors in the study. A total of 9 to 11 COVID-19 convalescent patients and a handful of SARS-CoV-2-naive healthy vaccine recipients were included in the full study.

For this chain, trimming is 2 bases at the V end and 12 bases at the J end, and the number of junction bases without a gene match is 10. The CDR3 runs 14 residues from the cysteine to the valine. The only DNA kept is the CDR3, 42 bases in frame from the first base. CDR1 and CDR2 are read off the germline V gene as SGHRS and YFSETQ. General study outcomes and caveats: Among healthy vaccine recipients, nearly all vaccine-induced clones were SARS-CoV-2 mono-reactive, and only 1 of 255 was cross-reactive with common cold coronaviruses. The study was limited by a small number of convalescent patients and lacked early post-infection timepoints. At late post-vaccination timepoints, both infection-induced and vaccine-induced clones showed marked clonal contraction, consistent with waning T cell responses.

In the ViraFEST assay, PBMC were stimulated with viral peptide pools, and antigen-specific CD4+ T cell clonotypes were then identified by expansion using TCR sequencing. After less than 13 days of culture, CD4+ T cells were isolated with the EasySep CD4+ T cell isolation kit. Healthy vaccine recipients had no prior SARS-CoV-2 infection, confirmed by negative nucleocapsid antibodies before and after vaccination. Each well held two million PBMC cultured in IMDM containing approximately 5.3% human AB serum, roughly 9.6 IU/ml IL-2 and gentamicin, along with around 11 ug/ml peptides. Half of the culture medium was replaced with fresh IL-2-containing medium on days 3 and 7. Each peptide stimulation condition was cultured in triplicate wells unless otherwise noted. PBMC were separated from whole blood using Ficoll-Paque Plus gradient centrifugation and were then either cryopreserved at -140C or used fresh. The overlapping peptide pools covered the spike proteins of SARS-CoV-2 and of the common cold coronaviruses HCoV-NL63, HCoV-OC43 and HCoV-229E. The QIAamp micro DNA kit was used to extract genomic DNA from the cultured CD4+ T cells.

The clonotype was recovered from a human donor who received a COVID-19 vaccine. The sequences come from CD4+ T cells from PBMCs cultured with HCoV-NL63 spike peptides, collected before COVID-19 vaccination. The cell subset or site label for this specimen denotes: HCoV-NL63 spike overlapping peptide pool stimulation. Rearrangement joined TRBV5-1 to TRBJ2-7; 11 junctional bases match TRBD1. The nucleotide sequence reads as follows: TGCGCCAGCAGCTTTATATCGGGACAGGGGGATCTGTACGTC. This gives the protein CASSFISGQGDLYV.